One T cell receptor beta chain is described in this entry. The CDR3 runs to 15 residues. Trimming removed 5 bases from V and 4 bases from J; junction bases left unmatched: 10. From germline, CDR1 is SGHTA and CDR2 FQGNSA. These data originate in a study of low-dose radiotherapy and immunotherapy resistance in tumors. Whole-study context: Doses delivered to Cohort 2 were 1 Gy per fraction every two weeks, amounting to 13 Gy over 26 weeks.

TRAV- and TRBV-specific primers, spanning alpha and beta chains, primed first-strand cDNA. TCR amplification involved about 20 PCR cycles with a constant-region primer and V-primer adapter. In vitro transcription served to amplify the isolated mRNA. TCRdb called the reads again in MiXCR, with one record for every CDR3 protein. The table lists tens of thousands of distinct CDR3 sequences, roughly a third of them singletons. The time point was: before trial treatment. Along with nivolumab and ipilimumab, donors received aspirin, low-dose cyclophosphamide and low-dose radiotherapy. Patients eligible had advanced solid tumors without tumor-infiltrating lymphocytes.

The material was PBMCs, obtained before treatment. The TCR sequence derives from a male donor with gallbladder cancer. This sequence joins TRBV7-2 and TRBJ2-7, with 8 bases matching TRBD2. The CDR3, as DNA: TGTGCCAGCAGCAAGGGGGGACTAGGAGGGTACGAGCAGTACTTC. Translating gives CASSKGGLGGYEQYF.